This is a list of T cell receptor beta chains from one sample in a study of early T cells in non-severe SARS-CoV-2 infection. TCRdb redid the calling of the 5' RACE reads with MiXCR, one entry per CDR3 protein. The sample records about 50,000 distinct CDR3 sequences, 8% to 11% being singletons. Input material: whole blood. These receptors were taken from an adult who was a healthcare worker with PCR-confirmed SARS-CoV-2 infection or an uninfected control (not recorded which). CDR3s include the opening cysteine and the closing phenylalanine or tryptophan. Fields, in order: clone size, D gene, J gene, V gene, CDR3 protein, CDR3 DNA. The D gene is left open where the match is weak. Size tells how often a clone was seen (once, few, many) or the class of an expanded clone, and some rows leave it out.

abundance: many
d_gene: TRBD2
j_gene: TRBJ2-1
v_gene: TRBV7-6
CDR3aa: CASSSRTSGKPYEQFF
CDR3nt: TGTGCCAGCAGCTCCCGGACTAGCGGGAAGCCTTATGAGCAGTTCTTC

abundance: many
d_gene: -
j_gene: TRBJ1-1
v_gene: TRBV5-1
CDR3aa: CASDLAGQNTEAFF
CDR3nt: TGCGCCAGCGACTTGGCAGGGCAGAACACTGAAGCTTTCTTT

abundance: -
d_gene: TRBD1
j_gene: TRBJ2-1
v_gene: TRBV29-1
CDR3aa: CSHDRAEQFF
CDR3nt: TGCAGCCACGACAGGGCGGAGCAGTTCTTC

abundance: many
d_gene: -
j_gene: TRBJ1-1
v_gene: TRBV6-2/TRBV6-3
CDR3aa: CASSQTGGEAFF
CDR3nt: TGTGCCAGCAGCCAGACAGGAGGTGAAGCTTTCTTT

abundance: few
d_gene: -
j_gene: TRBJ2-7
v_gene: TRBV2
CDR3aa: CASKKKLLDYEQYF
CDR3nt: TGTGCCAGCAAAAAGAAGTTATTGGACTACGAGCAGTACTTC

abundance: few
d_gene: -
j_gene: TRBJ2-6
v_gene: TRBV6-5
CDR3aa: CASRNPHGGANVLTF
CDR3nt: TGTGCCAGCAGAAACCCCCACGGGGGGGCCAACGTCCTGACTTTC

abundance: many
d_gene: -
j_gene: TRBJ1-3
v_gene: TRBV5-1
CDR3aa: CASSSGSGNTIYF
CDR3nt: TGCGCCAGCAGTTCCGGGTCTGGAAACACCATATATTTT

abundance: few
d_gene: -
j_gene: TRBJ1-5
v_gene: TRBV20-1
CDR3aa: CSATPDGNSNQPQHF
CDR3nt: TGCAGTGCTACCCCTGACGGGAATAGCAATCAGCCCCAGCATTTT

abundance: -
d_gene: -
j_gene: TRBJ1-2
v_gene: TRBV12-3/TRBV12-4
CDR3aa: CASSSHPGDDNGYTF
CDR3nt: TGTGCCAGCAGTTCCCACCCAGGGGACGATAATGGCTACACCTTC

abundance: -
d_gene: -
j_gene: TRBJ2-1
v_gene: TRBV27
CDR3aa: CASRRLSDNEQFF
CDR3nt: TGTGCCAGCAGGCGGCTCTCCGACAATGAGCAGTTCTTC

abundance: few
d_gene: -
j_gene: TRBJ2-1
v_gene: TRBV18
CDR3aa: CASSPPAGRDNEQFF
CDR3nt: TGTGCCAGCTCACCTCCGGCAGGGCGGGACAATGAGCAGTTCTTC

abundance: many
d_gene: TRBD1
j_gene: TRBJ1-1
v_gene: TRBV7-8
CDR3aa: CASSLGAIGTANTEAFF
CDR3nt: TGTGCCAGCAGCTTAGGGGCCATTGGGACAGCGAACACTGAAGCTTTCTTT

abundance: many
d_gene: TRBD2
j_gene: TRBJ2-3
v_gene: TRBV4-2
CDR3aa: CASSQDLAGGTSTDTQYF
CDR3nt: TGTGCCAGCAGCCAAGATCTCGCGGGAGGGACTAGCACAGATACGCAGTATTTT

abundance: -
d_gene: -
j_gene: TRBJ2-7
v_gene: TRBV20-1
CDR3aa: CSALTGQLLGEQYF
CDR3nt: TGCAGTGCTCTTACAGGGCAGTTGCTGGGAGAGCAGTACTTC